The T cell receptor (beta chain) under discussion was sequenced for a study of T cell repertoires in cytomegalovirus infection. In the study overall: The study used recently identified HLA-C-restricted and well-studied HLA-B-restricted CMV epitopes.

On this clonotype: The antigen is not known.

Germline CDR1 reads DFQATT; CDR2 reads SNEGSKA (reference sequence). The CDR3 runs 15 residues. Trimming took 2 bases from V and 1 from J, leaving 14 bases between them. MiXCR, run by TCRdb on the reads, gives a single entry per CDR3 protein. This table holds hundreds of thousands of distinct CDR3 sequences, almost 30% found once. The sequencing here drew on cultured PBMCs, taken from culture after CMV antigen stimulation. This sequence joins TRBV20-1 and TRBJ1-1, with a possible D match to TRBD1 (6 bases). The TCR was taken from a human donor in good health (CMV status not recorded). Some clones in this sample may be carry-over from other donors' samples. CDR3 in DNA: TGCAGTGCTAGAAAAAGAGGACAGCCGAACACTGAAGCTTTCTTT. Translation gives CSARKRGQPNTEAFF.